What follows are 21 T cell receptor beta chains derived from one specimen sequenced in a study of CD8+CD57+ T cells in acquired aplastic anemia. TCR beta VDJ combinations and CDR3 sequences were profiled from genomic DNA. TCRdb itself ran the reads through MiXCR, one entry per CDR3 protein. The profile shows 200,000 to 250,000 distinct CDR3 sequences, approximately 60% of them singletons. The specimen sequenced was sorted CD4+, CD8+, or CD8+CD57+ T cells (not recorded which) from PBMCs. Source of these receptors: a human donor in good health.

This clonotype was found many times. The gene calls are TRBV6-5 and TRBJ2-7, with 9 positions matching TRBD1. Germline-derived CDR1 and CDR2 are MNHEY and SVGAGI. Germline trimming cut 6 bases from V and 4 bases from J; bases unmatched to any gene: 7. The CDR3 runs to 14 residues. CDR3 sequence: CASRQGTGLYEQYF. The CDR3 DNA reads as TGTGCCAGCAGACAAGGGACAGGGTTGTACGAGCAGTACTTC.

J is TRBJ2-1 and V is TRBV15; possibly TRBD1 for D (5 bases). V was clipped by 2 bases and J by 10 bases, with 18 bases between them. The CDR3 has 15 residues. Germline-derived CDR1 and CDR2 are LNHNV and YYDKDF (reference sequence). The DNA for the CDR3 is TGTGCCACCAGCAGAAGGGGCGGTCTGAATGAGGAGCAGTTCTTC. It is translated as CATSRRGGLNEEQFF.

This clonotype has at least ten counts. This chain uses TRBV9 with TRBJ2-1; 7 bases fit TRBD1. The trim removed 3 bases at V and 4 bases at J, leaving 4 bases unmatched. The CDR3 runs to 14 residues. CDR1 and CDR2 from the germline V gene are SGDLS and YYNGEE. The chain's CDR3 is CASSARGLYNEQFF. CDR3 nucleotide sequence: TGTGCCAGCAGCGCCAGGGGGTTATACAATGAGCAGTTCTTC.

This clonotype was detected ten times or more. The J gene is TRBJ2-7, the V gene TRBV4-3; TRBD1 agrees at 11 bases. Germline CDR1 reads LGHNA; CDR2 reads YSLEER. V lost 0 bases, J lost 5 bases, and 6 bases stayed unmatched. The CDR3 has 16 residues. DNA for the CDR3: TGCGCCAGCAGCCAAGATGGGGGGACAGGGGGAAACGAGCAGTACTTC. Translated: CASSQDGGTGGNEQYF.

This clonotype was found many times. CDR3 amino acids: CASSASTEAFF. In DNA, the CDR3 is TGTGCCAGCAGCGCGAGCACTGAAGCTTTCTTT. This chain uses TRBV5-5 with TRBJ1-1; no definite D call. V shed 4 bases and J shed 4 bases, with 5 bases lying between them. Germline lookup yields CDR1 SGHKS and CDR2 YYEKEE (reference sequence). This CDR3 comprises 11 residues.

As to this clonotype: The junction does not match germline at one end; this may be a read error. This chain joins TRBV10-2 and TRBJ1-2; D unclear. Looked up from germline, CDR1 is WSHSY and CDR2 is SAAADI. The CDR3 has 15 residues. The CDR3 sequence: CASSEPGNTGYGYAF. The CDR3 DNA is TGCGCCAGCAGTGAGCCCGGGAACACGGGCTATGGCTACGCCTTC.

V is TRBV10-3 and J is TRBJ1-2, with D tentatively TRBD1 (6 bases). The CDR3 length is 13 residues. Trimming pared 6 bases from V and 6 bases from J, leaving 14 bases between. Germline loops: CDR1 ENHRY, CDR2 SYGVKD. This chain's CDR3 is CAIRVGGLDGYTF. For the CDR3, the DNA is TGTGCCATCAGGGTAGGGGGGCTGGATGGCTACACCTTC.

V gene TRBV20-1 combines with J gene TRBJ1-4, with D perhaps matching TRBD1 (5 bases). This CDR3 region has 14 residues. V was shortened by 5 bases and J by 4 bases, with 14 bases between the two germline ends. Germline CDR1 is DFQATT and CDR2 is SNEGSKA (reference sequence). CDR3 sequence: CSASRLTVNEKLFF. The CDR3 DNA sequence: TGCAGTGCTTCCCGACTGACAGTTAATGAAAAACTGTTTTTT.

Only a few counts were recorded for this clonotype. This rearrangement joins TRBV7-9 to TRBJ2-1; D possibly corresponds to TRBD2 (6 bases). Trimming shortened V by 2 bases and J by 3 bases, and 11 bases separated the two germline ends. Germline V gene lookup returns CDR1 SEHNR and CDR2 FQNEAQ (reference sequence). The CDR3 consists of 15 residues. CDR3 protein: CASSLYSGSYNEQFF. CDR3 bases: TGTGCCAGCAGCTTATATAGCGGTAGCTACAATGAGCAGTTCTTC.

This sequence joins TRBV5-6 and TRBJ2-3; TRBD2 is a possible D gene (5 bases). This CDR3 contains 19 residues. Germline CDR1 reads SGHDT; CDR2 reads YYEEEE. V was cut by 4 bases and J by 2 bases, with 26 bases left in between. CDR3 amino acids: CASSTLGISLGHLTDTQYF. CDR3 DNA: TGTGCCAGCAGCACACTAGGGATTTCCCTAGGGCATCTCACAGATACGCAGTATTTT.

The chain is built from TRBV7-9 and TRBJ2-7; 9 nucleotides match TRBD1. V lost 9 bases and J lost 4; bases outside the gene matches: 13. Germline V gives CDR1 SEHNR, CDR2 FQNEAQ (reference sequence). The CDR3 consists of 15 residues. DNA of the CDR3: TGTGCCAGTGGGCGCCCGACAGGGGGGGCATACGAGCAGTACTTC. The encoded protein is CASGRPTGGAYEQYF.

The sample holds many counts of this clonotype. The chain is built from TRBV7-8 and TRBJ1-2; D is unclear. V shed 4 bases and J shed 4 bases, with 7 bases lying between them. This CDR3 region has 12 residues. Germline lookup yields CDR1 SGHVS and CDR2 FQNEAQ. This CDR3 reads CASSSDSYGYTF. CDR3 nucleotides: TGTGCCAGCAGCTCGGACTCCTATGGCTACACCTTC.

This clonotype has just a few counts. The chain uses TRBV5-1 and TRBJ2-7; no definite D call. Looked up from germline, CDR1 is SGHRS and CDR2 is YFSETQ. V lost 5 bases and J lost 5, with 8 bases in between. CDR3 length: 11 amino acids. CDR3 in amino acids: CASRGGDEQYF. CDR3 nucleotide sequence: TGCGCCAGCAGGGGTGGTGACGAGCAGTACTTC.

This clonotype was recorded only once. The J gene is TRBJ2-1, the V gene TRBV25-1; 9 positions agree with TRBD2. In germline, CDR1 is MGHDK, CDR2 SYGVNS. Trimming at V came to 6 bases and at J to 2 bases, leaving 8 bases not matched to a gene. CDR3 length: 16 amino acids. CDR3 nucleotide sequence: TGTGCCAGCAGGGTGTGCTCTAGCGGGGCCTACAATGAGCAGTTCTTC. Translating it yields CASRVCSSGAYNEQFF.

This clonotype was recorded a few times. The genes are TRBV20-1 and TRBJ2-5, with TRBD1 matching 10 bases. In germline, CDR1 is DFQATT, CDR2 SNEGSKA (reference sequence). After removal of 7 bases from V and 3 bases from J, the junction contained 11 bases not matched to a gene. There are 15 residues in the CDR3. In DNA form, the CDR3 reads TGCAGTGTCACCTCCCCGGGACAGGGGAAAGAGACCCAGTACTTC. It translates to CSVTSPGQGKETQYF.

The chain links TRBV20-1 to TRBJ2-5; the D gene is possibly TRBD2 (6 bases). With the DNA end fitting TRBJ2-7 better, the J assignment may be wrong. From germline, CDR1 is DFQATT and CDR2 SNEGSKA (reference sequence). The CDR3 totals 14 residues. The chain's CDR3 is CSANEGTGPYEQYF. The CDR3 DNA reads as TGCAGTGCTAACGAGGGGACTGGGCCCTACGAGCAGTACTTC.

This clonotype was counted many times. The rearrangement links TRBV24-1 to TRBJ2-7; weak D call: TRBD1 (5 bases). Germline V gene data show CDR1 as KGHDR and CDR2 as SFDVKD. V lost 3 bases to trimming and J lost 5 bases, with 10 bases between them. The CDR3 sequence is 13 residues long. For the CDR3, the DNA is TGTGCCACCAGTGATCCCGACAGCCACGAGCAGTACTTC. Amino acid sequence: CATSDPDSHEQYF.

V gene TRBV20-1 combines with J gene TRBJ1-1; D call uncertain. This CDR3 comprises 13 residues. Trimming pared 6 bases from V and 6 bases from J, leaving 17 bases between. Germline CDR1 and CDR2: DFQATT and SNEGSKA (reference sequence). The CDR3 loop reads CSAQTARDPEAFF. DNA of the CDR3: TGCAGTGCCCAGACTGCCCGGGATCCTGAAGCTTTCTTT.

Only one count was recorded for this clonotype. This chain's CDR3 is CSAPVHRGTYEQYF. CDR3 sequence (DNA): TGCAGTGCTCCCGTTCACCGGGGTACTTACGAGCAGTACTTC. The chain joins TRBV20-1 to TRBJ2-7, with a weak D call TRBD2 (5 bases). The CDR3 loop spans 14 amino acids. V was shortened by 5 bases and J by 4 bases, with 18 bases between the two germline ends. In germline, CDR1 is DFQATT, CDR2 SNEGSKA (reference sequence).

This chain uses TRBV7-6 with TRBJ2-1; no clear D gene. This CDR3 region has 14 residues. V lost 0 bases, J lost 4 bases, and 7 bases lay in between. CDR1 SGHVS and CDR2 FNYEAQ come from the germline V gene. CDR3 region: CASSLALDYNEQFF. The CDR3 DNA sequence: TGTGCCAGCAGCTTAGCGCTGGATTACAATGAGCAGTTCTTC.

This clonotype has ten or more counts. The gene calls are TRBV7-9 and TRBJ2-1; D is perhaps TRBD2 (5 bases). Germline CDR1 reads SEHNR; CDR2 reads FQNEAQ (reference sequence). V was trimmed by 5 bases and J by 10 bases, leaving 9 bases between them. The CDR3 is 11 amino acids. This CDR3 is CASSLLGEQFF. The CDR3 region has the DNA TGTGCCAGCAGCCTACTAGGGGAGCAGTTCTTC.